This TCR beta chain was found in a study of blood T cell repertoires in COVID-19. In the study overall: Whether acute or convalescent, the COVID-19 samples came from the United States, Italy and Spain. PBMCs, B-cell-depleted T cells, or T cells were the source of the cDNA or gDNA that made up the material.

In the original workflow: By means of reference gene primer amplification, nucleated cell counts were estimated. Profiled with immunoSEQ multiplex PCR; TCRdb holds only in-frame clones, not every one. The V and J calls and clone size were taken over from that table, and D and trimming were inferred from the DNA. The sample contains about 74,000 clones, about 88% of which appear only once. The CDR3 loop spans 14 amino acids. V dropped 2 bases and J dropped 0 bases, with 5 bases sitting between them. Germline CDR1 and CDR2: LNHDA and SQIVND (reference sequence). The sequencing sample was made of peripheral blood. The chain combines TRBV19 with TRBJ2-1; D gene ambiguous. The receptor was isolated from a human donor in a cohort sampled during active COVID-19. This CDR3 is CASSILYSYNEQFF. The CDR3, as DNA: TGTGCCAGTAGTATACTATACTCCTACAATGAGCAGTTCTTC.